These 30 T cell receptor beta chains were sequenced from one sample in a study of response to subunit inactivated influenza vaccine. TCRdb processed the RT-PCR reads anew with MiXCR; each CDR3 protein has one entry. This repertoire shows under 750,000 distinct CDR3 sequences, roughly 12% found once; its top ten account for approximately 10%. The sample here was PBMCs from blood, taken on the day of vaccination. These receptors were taken from a man between 50 and 59 years old who received an inactivated influenza vaccine.

The V and J genes are TRBV12-3 or TRBV12-4 and TRBJ2-1, with a possible D match to TRBD2 (7 bases). CDR3 length equals 16 residues. V dropped 8 bases and J dropped 5 bases, with 22 bases sitting between them. CDR3 sequence: CASQGGEGPRDNEQFF. For the CDR3, the DNA is TGTGCCAGCCAAGGGGGGGAGGGCCCCCGGGACAATGAGCAGTTCTTC.

This clonotype has ten or more counts. The genes are TRBV6-1 and TRBJ1-5; D remains ambiguous. V lost 6 bases and J lost 3, with 9 bases in between. The CDR3 is 13 residues long. CDR1 is MNHNS and CDR2 is SASEGT in the germline V gene. The CDR3 nucleotides are TGTGCCAGCAGCGCGGGTCTCAATCAGCCCCAGCATTTT. Translating gives CASSAGLNQPQHF.

This clonotype was seen more than once but under ten times. The genes are TRBV20-1 and TRBJ2-1, with 10 bases matching TRBD2. The CDR3 totals 15 residues. After removal of 3 bases from V and 8 bases from J, the junction contained 10 bases not matched to a gene. The germline V gene encodes CDR1 DFQATT and CDR2 SNEGSKA (reference sequence). The DNA of the CDR3 is TGCAGTGCTAGCGGGGTAGCGGGAGGTCACGATGAGCAGTTCTTC. It specifies CSASGVAGGHDEQFF.

The table lists this clonotype with a count of one. One end of the junction is discordant with germline, which a read error may explain. The chain combines TRBV20-1 with TRBJ2-1; 11 bases line up with TRBD2. Germline V lookup: CDR1 DFQATT, CDR2 SNEGSKA (reference sequence). The CDR3 covers 15 residues. The DNA for the CDR3 is TGCAGTGCTAGAGTCACTATAGCGGGAGGGCATGAGCTGTTCTTC. Its protein is CSARVTIAGGHELFF.

This clonotype was counted between two and nine times. The V gene is TRBV4-1, the J gene TRBJ2-7; 9 bases agree with TRBD1. Germline values: CDR1 MGHRA, CDR2 YSYEKL. The CDR3 sequence is 14 residues long. Trimming at V came to 11 bases and at J to 6 bases, leaving 14 bases not matched to a gene. The CDR3 DNA follows: TGCGCCTCGTCTCCGGGACAGGGTTTTTCCGAGCAGTACTTC. Amino acid sequence: CASSPGQGFSEQYF.

The V call is TRBV5-1, the J call TRBJ2-5, with unresolved D. V lost 1 base and J 4 bases, leaving 11 bases between the germline ends. In germline, CDR1 is SGHRS, CDR2 YFSETQ. The CDR3 covers 14 residues. The CDR3 loop reads CASSLKGGGETQYF. CDR3 DNA: TGCGCCAGCAGCTTGAAGGGTGGCGGAGAGACCCAGTACTTC.

This clonotype was counted at least ten times. V is TRBV12-3 or TRBV12-4 and J is TRBJ2-1; 7 nucleotides line up with TRBD1. The CDR3 runs 15 residues. J lost 0 bases, V lost 5 bases, and 4 bases had no gene match. CDR3 nucleotide sequence: TGTGCCAGCAGTGTCCGGGACAGCTCCTACAATGAGCAGTTCTTC. This codes for CASSVRDSSYNEQFF.

V usage is TRBV20-1 and J usage is TRBJ1-6, with 9 bases identical to TRBD1. The V gene end was trimmed by 6 bases and the J gene end by 10 bases; junction bases not matched to a gene: 4. From germline, CDR1 is DFQATT and CDR2 SNEGSKA (reference sequence). The length of the CDR3 is 12 residues. The CDR3 sequence is CSAHGQGSPLHF. The CDR3 coding sequence is TGCAGTGCCCATGGACAGGGGTCACCCCTCCACTTT.

V is TRBV7-8 and J is TRBJ2-4, with 9 bases that match TRBD1. The germline V gene encodes CDR1 SGHVS and CDR2 FQNEAQ. CDR3 length: 12 amino acids. V lost 5 bases and J lost 11; bases outside the gene matches: 4. For the CDR3, the DNA is TGTGCCAGCAGCCCAGACAGGGGGGTTCAGTACTTC. It encodes CASSPDRGVQYF. The whole variable domain, remainder taken from reference TRBV7-8 and TRBJ2-4, is GAGVSQSPRYKVAKRGQDVALRCDPISGHVSLFWYQQALGQGPEFLTYFQNEAQLDKSGLPSDRFFAERPEGSVSTLKIQRTQQEDSAVYLCASSPDRGVQYFGAGTRLSVL.

In its sample, this clonotype was seen many times. The J gene is TRBJ1-1, the V gene TRBV12-3 or TRBV12-4; the D gene is possibly TRBD1 (6 bases). The CDR3 has 14 residues. The germline V and J ends were trimmed by 6 bases and 4 bases, with 15 bases remaining between them. The CDR3 here is CASSPVATGTEAFF. CDR3 DNA: TGTGCCAGCAGCCCCGTTGCGACAGGCACTGAAGCTTTCTTT.

This clonotype was counted only a few times. The V and J genes are TRBV5-1 and TRBJ2-7; 10 bases line up with TRBD1. The CDR3 runs 16 residues. Germline V gene data show CDR1 as SGHRS and CDR2 as YFSETQ. V trimming: 4 bases; J trimming: 4 bases; junction bases outside the gene matches: 11. The CDR3 region has the DNA TGCGCCAGCAGCGAACAACCGGGACAGGGGTTGTACGAGCAGTACTTC. It specifies CASSEQPGQGLYEQYF. The whole variable domain, filled in from reference TRBV5-1 and TRBJ2-7, reads KAGVTQTPRYLIKTRGQQVTLSCSPISGHRSVSWYQQTPGQGLQFLFEYFSETQRNKGNFPGRFSGRQFSNSRSEMNVSTLELGDSALYLCASSEQPGQGLYEQYFGPGTRLTVT.

The J gene is TRBJ2-5, the V gene TRBV7-2; D is uncertain. The CDR3 length is 15 residues. Germline lookup yields CDR1 SGHTA and CDR2 FQGNSA. Trimming took off 4 bases at V and 5 bases at J, with 17 bases between the two ends. This CDR3 reads CASSSSNWDVETQYF. The CDR3 region has the DNA TGTGCCAGCAGCTCGTCCAACTGGGATGTGGAGACCCAGTACTTC.

V usage is TRBV7-7 and J usage is TRBJ2-5; D is perhaps TRBD1 (6 bases). The CDR3 loop spans 19 amino acids. V was cut by 2 bases and J by 1 base, with 23 bases left in between. Germline assignment: CDR1 SSHAT and CDR2 FNYEAQ (reference sequence). CDR3 nucleotide sequence: TGTGCCAGCAGCTTAAGGGCCTGGACAGACTTTATGGGCCAAGAGACCCAGTACTTC. It encodes CASSLRAWTDFMGQETQYF. Drawing the rest from reference TRBV7-7 and TRBJ2-5, the complete variable domain is GAGVSQSPRYKVTKRGQDVTLRCDPISSHATLYWYQQALGQGPEFLTYFNYEAQPDKSGLPSDRFSAERPEGSISTLTIQRTEQRDSAMYRCASSLRAWTDFMGQETQYFGPGTRLLVL.

This clonotype came up many times. This chain connects TRBV12-3 or TRBV12-4 to TRBJ2-3; D could derive from TRBD1 or TRBD2 (5 bases each). The V end lost 2 bases, the J end lost 2 bases, and 11 bases lay between the germline ends. The CDR3 extends over 15 amino acids. The DNA for the CDR3 is TGTGCCAGCAGTTTAAACGGGGCGCACACAGATACGCAGTATTTT. It is translated as CASSLNGAHTDTQYF.

This clonotype was counted a few times. The V gene is TRBV5-1, the J gene TRBJ1-1; D not resolved. Trimming left V 0 bases short and J 0 bases short, with 9 bases between. Germline V gives CDR1 SGHRS, CDR2 YFSETQ. The CDR3 loop spans 15 amino acids. The CDR3 region has the DNA TGCGCCAGCAGCTTGGATAGCGGCATGAACACTGAAGCTTTCTTT. Encoded protein: CASSLDSGMNTEAFF.

Note on this clonotype: A much larger clonotype is one base distant, so this may be a read error. This chain joins TRBV24-1 and TRBJ2-1; D tentatively reads TRBD1 or TRBD2 (5 bases each). The length of the CDR3 is 15 residues. Germline CDR1 reads KGHDR; CDR2 reads SFDVKD. This CDR3 is CAISPSGSSYNEQFF. In DNA, the CDR3 is TGTGCCATCAGTCCGTCAGGGAGCTCCTACAATGAGCAGTTCTTC.

This clonotype was seen only a few times. V is TRBV5-4 and J is TRBJ2-3, with D maybe TRBD2 (7 bases). The CDR3 length is 15 residues. V was trimmed by 3 bases and J by 1 base, leaving 12 bases between them. Germline V gene sequence: CDR1 SGHNT, CDR2 YYREEE (reference sequence). Here the CDR3 DNA reads TGTGCCAGCAGCTGGATGGGGGGGCGCACAGATACGCAGTATTTT. Translated: CASSWMGGRTDTQYF.

This chain uses TRBV24-1 with TRBJ1-5, with D possibly being TRBD1 (5 bases). V shed 1 base and J shed 8 bases, with 8 bases lying between them. Per germline, CDR1 KGHDR and CDR2 SFDVKD. CDR3 length: 13 residues. The DNA of the CDR3 is TGTGCCACCAGTGATTTTAGGGGAGAGCCCCAGCATTTT. Its protein product is CATSDFRGEPQHF.

In its sample, this clonotype was seen a few times. V is TRBV2 and J is TRBJ1-2; the D gene is possibly TRBD1 (5 bases). V was shortened by 2 bases and J by 5 bases, with 12 bases between the two germline ends. The CDR3 covers 14 residues. CDR1 SNHLY and CDR2 FYNNEI come from the germline V gene. The CDR3 bases are TGTGCCAGCAGTGAAAAAACAGGAAATTATGGCTACACCTTC. It is translated as CASSEKTGNYGYTF.

This clonotype was seen a few times. CDR3 nucleotides: TGTGCCAGCAGCTTAGCACCTGGGACTATTGGCTACACCTTC. Protein product: CASSLAPGTIGYTF. The chain links TRBV7-8 to TRBJ1-2, with D possibly matching TRBD1 (5 bases). CDR3 size: 14 residues. Germline V CDR1 and CDR2: SGHVS, FQNEAQ. The V end was cut by 0 bases, the J end by 7 bases, with 12 bases between. Using reference TRBV7-8 and TRBJ1-2 for the parts outside the CDR3, the full variable domain is GAGVSQSPRYKVAKRGQDVALRCDPISGHVSLFWYQQALGQGPEFLTYFQNEAQLDKSGLPSDRFFAERPEGSVSTLKIQRTQQEDSAVYLCASSLAPGTIGYTFGSGTRLTVV.

This clonotype turned up a few times. This rearrangement joins TRBV6-1 to TRBJ2-1, with TRBD2 matching over 8 bases. The CDR3 runs to 15 residues. J gave up 2 bases and V 4 bases, and 4 bases lay outside the gene matches. Germline CDR1 is MNHNS and CDR2 is SASEGT. The CDR3 sequence is CASSVSGGPYNEQFF. The CDR3, as DNA: TGTGCCAGCAGTGTGTCGGGAGGGCCCTACAATGAGCAGTTCTTC.

In the case of this clonotype: Possible read error: a much larger clone is one base away. The chain links TRBV4-3 to TRBJ2-7, with 9 bases matching TRBD1. The CDR3 extends over 16 amino acids. From germline, CDR1 is LGHNA and CDR2 YSLEER. The chain's CDR3 is CASKRNREQGAAEHYF. CDR3 nucleotides: TGCGCCAGCAAGAGAAATCGGGAACAGGGGGCGGCGGAGCATTACTTC.

The table lists this clonotype with a few counts. This rearrangement joins TRBV7-8 to TRBJ1-5; TRBD1 is a possible D gene (6 bases). The CDR3 spans 17 residues. V lost 5 bases, J lost 0 bases, and 17 bases lay in between. CDR1 and CDR2 (germline): SGHVS, FQNEAQ. The CDR3 sequence is CASSQRQETYSNQPQHF. The CDR3 DNA is TGTGCCAGCAGCCAGAGACAGGAGACCTATAGCAATCAGCCCCAGCATTTT.

This clonotype occurred many times. The chain employs TRBV29-1 and TRBJ2-7, with TRBD2 identical over 13 bases. This CDR3 is built from 15 residues. In germline, CDR1 is SQVTM, CDR2 ANQGSEA. Trimming took 1 base from V and 4 from J; bases not matched to a gene: 4. In nucleotides, the CDR3 is TGCAGCGTTGAAGGGACTAGCGGGGGTCTGTACGAGCAGTACTTC. It yields the protein CSVEGTSGGLYEQYF.

The chain employs TRBV10-3 and TRBJ2-7; tentatively, D is TRBD2 (7 bases). The length of the CDR3 is 13 residues. The V and J ends lost 5 bases and 3 bases respectively, with 11 bases between them. From germline, CDR1 is ENHRY and CDR2 SYGVKD. The CDR3 spells CAISQRGGYEQYF. The CDR3 nucleotides are TGTGCCATCAGTCAGAGGGGGGGCTACGAGCAGTACTTC.

This clonotype was recorded at least ten times. CDR3 in amino acids: CASSLKTGTGDYGYTF. Written as DNA, the CDR3 is TGTGCCAGCAGCCTAAAGACCGGGACAGGGGACTATGGCTACACCTTC. The chain uses TRBV13 and TRBJ1-2; 10 bases match TRBD1. Germline assignment: CDR1 PRHDT and CDR2 FYEKMQ (reference sequence). V lost 5 bases, J lost 3 bases, and 9 bases stayed unmatched. This CDR3 has 16 residues.

This chain uses TRBV5-1 with TRBJ2-7; TRBD1 is a possible D gene (5 bases). The germline V gene encodes CDR1 SGHRS and CDR2 YFSETQ. This CDR3 contains 13 residues. With 7 bases removed from V and 3 bases from J, the gap between germline ends came to 14 bases. The CDR3 loop is CASANDRYYEQYF. The CDR3 bases are TGCGCCAGCGCTAATGACAGATACTACGAGCAGTACTTC. Filled out from reference TRBV5-1 and TRBJ2-7, the complete variable domain reads KAGVTQTPRYLIKTRGQQVTLSCSPISGHRSVSWYQQTPGQGLQFLFEYFSETQRNKGNFPGRFSGRQFSNSRSEMNVSTLELGDSALYLCASANDRYYEQYFGPGTRLTVT.

The gene calls are TRBV2 and TRBJ2-7; TRBD1 matches at 8 bases. CDR3 size: 12 residues. The junction had 6 bases not matched to a gene; V was cut back by 8 bases and J by 6 bases. Germline loops: CDR1 SNHLY, CDR2 FYNNEI. For the CDR3, the DNA is TGTGCCAGCGAGGGACAGGTGAGCGAGCAGTACTTC. The encoded protein is CASEGQVSEQYF.

This clonotype was detected a few times. CDR3 residues: CASSPRGGRGYGYTF. CDR3 bases: TGTGCCAGCAGCCCCCGCGGGGGTAGGGGCTATGGCTACACCTTC. The gene calls are TRBV7-9 and TRBJ1-2, with D possibly being TRBD1 (5 bases). Germline CDR1 reads SEHNR; CDR2 reads FQNEAQ (reference sequence). With 5 bases removed from V and 4 bases from J, the gap between germline ends came to 17 bases. This CDR3 has 15 residues.

This clonotype was picked up a small number of times. The V gene is TRBV7-2, the J gene TRBJ2-1; 7 nucleotides match TRBD2. The V segment lost 8 bases and the J segment 6 bases; nucleotides outside the gene matches: 13. CDR3 length: 15 amino acids. The germline gives CDR1 SGHTA, CDR2 FQGNSA. This CDR3 reads CASDKRDGIGNEQFF. In DNA form, the CDR3 reads TGTGCCAGCGACAAGCGGGACGGAATAGGCAATGAGCAGTTCTTC.